The clone carrying this T cell receptor (beta chain) was detected a few times. Germline lookup yields CDR1 SNHLY and CDR2 FYNNEI. V was clipped by 3 bases and J by 1 base; unmatched bases: 5. The CDR3 has 15 amino acids. Original handling: Reference gene primer amplification gave estimated nucleated cell counts. The repertoire was sequenced with immunoSEQ multiplex PCR; TCRdb's copy has only in-frame clones and lacks some. V, J and clone size derive from that table, while D and trimming were established from the DNA sequence. Of some 80,000 clones in the sample, around 80% were seen once. This sample is drawn from a study of blood T cell repertoires in COVID-19. Overall study: The study drew acute and convalescent COVID-19 samples from the United States, Italy and Spain. Nucleic acid was either cDNA or gDNA, and it came from T cells, B-cell-depleted T cells, or PBMCs.

The chain is built from TRBV2 and TRBJ1-1; 7 bases agree with TRBD1. This TCR was sampled from a human donor in a cohort sampled during active COVID-19. Sequencing was carried out using peripheral blood. For the CDR3, the DNA is TGTGCCAGCAGTGATGGGGGGACAGAGAACACTGAAGCTTTCTTT. This codes for CASSDGGTENTEAFF.